This T cell receptor beta chain is drawn from a study of metastatic and nonmetastatic thyroid tumors. Study-level information: Samples came from malignant and benign thyroid patients, and repertoires were compared across blood and tumor or nodule tissue.

How the authors handled the data: A distant-metastasis classifier for papillary thyroid cancer was built using CDR3 differences across clinicopathological groups. TCRdb reprocessed the PCR reads via MiXCR. For this entry, the V and J calls and clone size follow TCRdb and not the study's own pipeline. The sample shows around 29,000 clones, 20% to 25% of them seen only once. Ten or more counts support this clone. Thyroid surgery was performed in patients who had received no treatment beforehand. Germline CDR1 SQVTM, CDR2 ANQGSEA. There are 14 residues in the CDR3. V gave up 2 bases and J gave up 2 bases, with 10 bases separating them.

The receptor's source is a female donor with papillary thyroid cancer or a benign thyroid nodule (not recorded which). Some clones in this sample may be carry-over from other donors' samples. The source material was blood. V is TRBV29-1 and J is TRBJ2-1; D perhaps matches TRBD2 (6 bases). The CDR3: CSVESRGTYNEQFF. The DNA of the CDR3 is TGCAGCGTTGAATCGCGCGGGACCTACAATGAGCAGTTCTTC.